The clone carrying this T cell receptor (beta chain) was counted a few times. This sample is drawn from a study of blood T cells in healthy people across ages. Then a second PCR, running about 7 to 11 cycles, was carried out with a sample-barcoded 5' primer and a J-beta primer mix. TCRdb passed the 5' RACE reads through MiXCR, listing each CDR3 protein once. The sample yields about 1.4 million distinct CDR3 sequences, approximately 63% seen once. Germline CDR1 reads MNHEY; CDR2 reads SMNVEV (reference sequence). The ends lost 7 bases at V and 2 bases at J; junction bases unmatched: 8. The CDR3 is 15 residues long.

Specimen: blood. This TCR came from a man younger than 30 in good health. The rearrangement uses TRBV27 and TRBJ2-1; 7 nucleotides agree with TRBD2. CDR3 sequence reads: CASTTVAGPYNEQFF. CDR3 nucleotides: TGTGCCAGCACGACCGTAGCGGGCCCCTACAATGAGCAGTTCTTC.